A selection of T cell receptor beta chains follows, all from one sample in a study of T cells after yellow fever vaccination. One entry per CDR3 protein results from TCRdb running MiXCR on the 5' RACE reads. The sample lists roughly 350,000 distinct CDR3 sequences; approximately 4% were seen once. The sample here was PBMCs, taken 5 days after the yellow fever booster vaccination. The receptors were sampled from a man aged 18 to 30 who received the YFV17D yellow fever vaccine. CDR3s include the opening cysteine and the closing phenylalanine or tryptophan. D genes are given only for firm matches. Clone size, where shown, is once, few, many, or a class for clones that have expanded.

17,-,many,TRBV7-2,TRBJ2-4,CASSLEGAALAKNIQYF,TGTGCCAGCAGCTTAGAAGGTGCGGCTCTAGCCAAAAACATTCAGTACTTC
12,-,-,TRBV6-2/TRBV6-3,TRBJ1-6,CASSYSSGPLHF,TGTGCCAGCAGTTACTCGAGCGGACCCCTCCACTTT
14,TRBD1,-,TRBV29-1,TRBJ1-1,CSVDATGGNTEAFF,TGCAGCGTAGACGCGACAGGGGGCAACACTGAAGCTTTCTTT
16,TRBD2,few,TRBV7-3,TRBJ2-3,CASSPSSGGTADTQYF,TGTGCCAGCAGCCCATCTAGCGGGGGTACGGCAGATACGCAGTATTTT
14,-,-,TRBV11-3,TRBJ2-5,CASSKRAGSGTQYF,TGTGCCAGCAGCAAAAGGGCTGGGTCGGGGACCCAGTACTTC
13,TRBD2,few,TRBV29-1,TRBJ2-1,CSVEAGEYNEQFF,TGCAGCGTTGAGGCGGGGGAATACAATGAGCAGTTCTTC
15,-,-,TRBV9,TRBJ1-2,CASSVARESDYGYTF,TGTGCCAGCAGCGTAGCGAGGGAAAGCGACTATGGCTACACCTTC
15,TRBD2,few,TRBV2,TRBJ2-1,CASRGLAGTYNEQFF,TGTGCCAGCAGGGGACTAGCGGGGACCTACAATGAGCAGTTCTTC
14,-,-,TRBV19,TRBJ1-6,CASSIGARNSPLHF,TGTGCCAGTAGTATCGGAGCCCGGAATTCACCCCTCCACTTT
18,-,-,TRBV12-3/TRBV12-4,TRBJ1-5,CASSYRERVRPMTQTQHF,TGTGCCAGCAGTTACAGGGAGAGGGTTAGGCCTATGACTCAGACCCAGCATTTT
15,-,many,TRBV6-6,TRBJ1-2,CASRAPGGRVDGYTF,TGTGCCAGCAGAGCCCCTGGGGGGCGGGTCGATGGCTACACCTTC
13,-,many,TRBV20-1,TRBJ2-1,CSGLGRGEVGQFF,TGCAGTGGGTTGGGGCGGGGTGAGGTTGGGCAGTTCTTC
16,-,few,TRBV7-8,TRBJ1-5,CASSLGSAVGNQPQHF,TGTGCCAGCAGCTTAGGGTCAGCGGTGGGCAATCAGCCCCAGCATTTT
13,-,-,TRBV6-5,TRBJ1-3,CASSYFGGNTIYF,TGTGCCAGCAGTTACTTTGGTGGAAACACCATATATTTT
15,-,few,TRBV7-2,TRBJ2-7,CASSSTTENSYEQYF,TGTGCCAGCAGCTCCACGACGGAGAACTCCTACGAGCAGTACTTC
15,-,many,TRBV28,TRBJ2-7,CASSSPGQGGSGEYF,TGTGCCAGCAGTTCACCCGGACAGGGAGGGAGTGGGGAGTACTTC
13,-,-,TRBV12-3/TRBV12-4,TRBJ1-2,CASSLFRDYGYTF,TGTGCCAGCAGTTTATTCAGGGACTATGGCTACACCTTC
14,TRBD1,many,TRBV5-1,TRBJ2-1,CASSLRQGRNEQFF,TGCGCCAGCAGCTTAAGACAGGGACGCAATGAGCAGTTCTTC
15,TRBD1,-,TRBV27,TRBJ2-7,CASSPGTGGKNEQYF,TGTGCCAGCAGTCCAGGGACAGGGGGTAAAAACGAGCAGTACTTC
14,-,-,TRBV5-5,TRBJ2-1,CASSSLGGSNEQFF,TGTGCCAGCAGCAGCCTCGGGGGAAGCAATGAGCAGTTCTTC
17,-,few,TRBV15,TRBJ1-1,CATSGPGRRAGDTEAFF,TGTGCCACCAGCGGCCCGGGACGTCGGGCGGGGGACACTGAAGCTTTCTTT
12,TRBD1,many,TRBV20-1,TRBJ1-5,CSPGQGGQPQHF,TGCAGTCCTGGACAGGGTGGGCAGCCCCAGCATTTT
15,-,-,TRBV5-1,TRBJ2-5,CASSPLQGTQETQYF,TGCGCCAGCAGCCCGCTACAGGGTACCCAAGAGACCCAGTACTTC
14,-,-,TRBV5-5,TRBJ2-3,CASSPSWAGDTQYF,TGTGCCAGCAGCCCGAGTTGGGCGGGGGATACGCAGTATTTT
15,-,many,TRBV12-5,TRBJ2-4,CASGYTGSSGNIQYF,TGTGCTAGTGGCTATACCGGGTCCAGTGGGAACATTCAGTACTTC
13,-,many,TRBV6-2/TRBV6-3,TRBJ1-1,CASSLDTDREAFF,TGTGCCAGCAGCTTAGATACCGACAGGGAAGCTTTCTTT
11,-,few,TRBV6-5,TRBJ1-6,CACGTFSPLHF,TGTGCCTGCGGCACATTTTCACCCCTCCACTTT
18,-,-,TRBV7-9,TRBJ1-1,CASRPGHSNGGMNTEAFF,TGTGCCAGCAGGCCGGGACATTCCAATGGGGGAATGAACACTGAAGCTTTCTTT
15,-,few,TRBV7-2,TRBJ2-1,CASNKGAGIYNEQFF,TGTGCCAGCAACAAGGGGGCGGGGATCTACAATGAGCAGTTCTTC
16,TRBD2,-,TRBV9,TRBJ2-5,CASSVGPSGGRETQYF,TGTGCCAGCAGCGTAGGTCCTAGCGGGGGCCGAGAGACCCAGTACTTC
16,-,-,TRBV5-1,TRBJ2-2,CASSFDPQGVTGELFF,TGCGCCAGCAGCTTTGACCCGCAAGGGGTAACCGGGGAGCTGTTTTTT
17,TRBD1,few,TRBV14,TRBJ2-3,CASSQGLVDRVTDTQYF,TGTGCCAGCAGCCAAGGTTTAGTGGACAGGGTCACAGATACGCAGTATTTT
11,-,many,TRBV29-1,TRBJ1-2,CSVGGFWGYTF,TGCAGCGTTGGAGGTTTTTGGGGCTACACCTTC
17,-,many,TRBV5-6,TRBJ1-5,CASSLRQGGKSNQPQHF,TGTGCCAGCAGCTTACGGCAGGGCGGAAAGAGCAATCAGCCCCAGCATTTT
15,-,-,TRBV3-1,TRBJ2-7,CASSQDGGGPYEQYF,TGTGCCAGCAGCCAAGACGGTGGCGGACCCTACGAGCAGTACTTC
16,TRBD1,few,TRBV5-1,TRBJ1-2,CASSSAPGQGYYGYTF,TGCGCCAGCAGCTCGGCCCCGGGACAGGGCTACTATGGCTACACCTTC
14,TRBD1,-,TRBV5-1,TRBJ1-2,CASSKDQGAQGYTF,TGCGCCAGCAGTAAAGATCAGGGGGCGCAGGGCTACACCTTC
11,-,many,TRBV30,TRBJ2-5,CAWNQEETQYF,TGTGCCTGGAATCAGGAAGAGACCCAGTACTTC
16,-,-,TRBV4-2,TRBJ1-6,CASSQEGAGANSPLHF,TGTGCCAGCAGCCAAGAAGGGGCAGGAGCCAATTCACCCCTCCACTTT
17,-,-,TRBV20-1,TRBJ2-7,CSARDYRTDRSSYEQYF,TGCAGTGCTAGAGATTATAGGACCGATAGAAGCTCCTACGAGCAGTACTTC
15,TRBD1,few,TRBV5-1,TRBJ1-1,CASSLAAGGRAEAFF,TGCGCCAGCAGCTTGGCCGCAGGGGGAAGGGCTGAAGCTTTCTTT
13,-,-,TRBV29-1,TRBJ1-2,CSVASNGGYGYTF,TGCAGCGTTGCCTCGAACGGGGGGTATGGCTACACCTTC
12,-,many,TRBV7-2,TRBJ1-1,CASSLQRAEAFF,TGTGCCAGCTCGCTACAGAGGGCTGAAGCTTTCTTT
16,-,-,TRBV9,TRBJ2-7,CASSVTSGDLAYEQYF,TGTGCCAGCAGCGTAACCTCAGGGGACCTGGCCTACGAGCAGTACTTC
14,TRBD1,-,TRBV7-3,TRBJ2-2,CASSPQGQAGELFF,TGTGCCAGCAGCCCACAGGGGCAGGCCGGGGAGCTGTTTTTT
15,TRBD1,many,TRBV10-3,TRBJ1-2,CAISEPGTDTYGYTF,TGTGCCATCAGTGAGCCGGGGACAGACACTTATGGCTACACCTTC
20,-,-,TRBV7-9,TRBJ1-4,CASSLLIPHRGAATNEKLFF,TGTGCCAGCAGCCTATTAATCCCCCACCGGGGGGCTGCAACTAATGAAAAACTGTTTTTT
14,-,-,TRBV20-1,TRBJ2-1,CSARDSRGIDEQFF,TGCAGTGCTAGAGATTCTCGAGGTATCGATGAGCAGTTCTTC
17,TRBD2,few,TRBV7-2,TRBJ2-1,CASSLGSTGGPYNEQFF,TGTGCCAGCAGCTTAGGAAGTACGGGGGGGCCTTACAATGAGCAGTTCTTC
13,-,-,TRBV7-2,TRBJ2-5,CASSLADIETQYF,TGTGCCAGCAGCTTAGCGGACATAGAGACCCAGTACTTC
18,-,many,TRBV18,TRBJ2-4,CASSPLRTASVAKNIQYF,TGTGCCAGCTCACCCCTTCGGACGGCCTCCGTAGCCAAAAACATTCAGTACTTC
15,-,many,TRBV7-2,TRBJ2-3,CASSLGRASTDTQYF,TGTGCCAGCAGCTTAGGGAGGGCTAGCACAGATACGCAGTATTTT
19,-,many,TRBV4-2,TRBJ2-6,CASSQDPTGHFSGANVLTF,TGTGCCAGCAGCCAAGACCCCACGGGACACTTCTCTGGGGCCAACGTCCTGACTTTC